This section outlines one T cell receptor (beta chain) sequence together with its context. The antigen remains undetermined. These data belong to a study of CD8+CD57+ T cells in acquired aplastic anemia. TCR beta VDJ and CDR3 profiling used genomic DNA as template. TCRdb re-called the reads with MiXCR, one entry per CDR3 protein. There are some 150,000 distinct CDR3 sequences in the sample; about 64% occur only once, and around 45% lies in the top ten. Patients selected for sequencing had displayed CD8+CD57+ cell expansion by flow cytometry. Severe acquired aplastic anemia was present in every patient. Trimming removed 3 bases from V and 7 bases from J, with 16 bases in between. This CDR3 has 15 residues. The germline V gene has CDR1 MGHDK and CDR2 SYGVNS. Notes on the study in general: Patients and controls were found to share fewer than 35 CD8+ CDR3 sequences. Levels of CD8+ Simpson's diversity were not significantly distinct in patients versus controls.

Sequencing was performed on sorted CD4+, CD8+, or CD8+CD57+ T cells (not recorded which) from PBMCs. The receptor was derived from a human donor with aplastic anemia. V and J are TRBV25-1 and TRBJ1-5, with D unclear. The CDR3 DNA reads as TGTGCCAGCAGTGAGGGAAGAGGATTCAGGCAGCCCCAGCATTTT. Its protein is CASSEGRGFRQPQHF. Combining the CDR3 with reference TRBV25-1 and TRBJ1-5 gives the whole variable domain EADIYQTPRYLVIGTGKKITLECSQTMGHDKMYWYQQDPGMELHLIHYSYGVNSTEKGDLSSESTVSRIRTEHFPLTLESARPSHTSQYLCASSEGRGFRQPQHFGDGTRLSIL.